The rows below give T cell receptor beta chains drawn from one sample of a study of CD8+ T cells in alopecia areata. Libraries were prepared by immunoSEQ multiplex PCR; TCRdb keeps only in-frame clonotypes and omits some of them. Counted here are about 190,000 clones, approximately 56% occurring once; the ten biggest clones make up around 15%. Specimen: CD4+ T cells sorted from blood, collected at week 0. All receptors come from a human donor with alopecia areata. Both conserved end residues are part of each CDR3. Fields, in order: V gene, D gene, clone size, J gene, CDR3 DNA, CDR3 protein. The D gene is left open where the match is weak. Clone sizes are given selectively: once, few, many, or a class where the clone is expanded.

v_call: TRBV14; d_call: NA; clone_size: NA; j_call: TRBJ2-5; cdr3_nt: TGTGCCAGCAGCCAAGTCGCCCTAGTAAGCGGCGGGGAGACCCAGTACTTC; cdr3_aa: CASSQVALVSGGETQYF
v_call: TRBV29-1; d_call: NA; clone_size: NA; j_call: TRBJ2-5; cdr3_nt: TGCAGCGTTGGACAGATACTCCAAGAGACCCAGTACTTC; cdr3_aa: CSVGQILQETQYF
v_call: TRBV27; d_call: NA; clone_size: NA; j_call: TRBJ2-7; cdr3_nt: TGTGCCAGCAGTTTAGGAAGACAAATAACCTACTTGTACTTC; cdr3_aa: CASSLGRQITYLYF
v_call: TRBV2; d_call: NA; clone_size: NA; j_call: TRBJ2-6; cdr3_nt: TGTGCCAGCATCCCCGAGTGGACACTCAGTTCCGGGGCCAACGTCCTGACTTTC; cdr3_aa: CASIPEWTLSSGANVLTF
v_call: TRBV10-3; d_call: TRBD1; clone_size: NA; j_call: TRBJ2-3; cdr3_nt: TGTGCCATCAGCTGGACAGGGAGAACAGATACGCAGTATTTT; cdr3_aa: CAISWTGRTDTQYF
v_call: TRBV29-1; d_call: TRBD1; clone_size: NA; j_call: TRBJ2-3; cdr3_nt: TGCAGCGTGGGGGCTTCCGGGACAGGGGATACAGATACGCAGTATTTT; cdr3_aa: CSVGASGTGDTDTQYF
v_call: TRBV30; d_call: TRBD1; clone_size: NA; j_call: TRBJ1-2; cdr3_nt: TGTGCCTGGAGTGCAATGGGACAGGGGTTCTTC; cdr3_aa: CAWSAMGQGFF
v_call: TRBV9; d_call: TRBD1; clone_size: few; j_call: TRBJ2-5; cdr3_nt: TGTGCCAGCAGCGCCCCCGGGACAGGGAGATCGGGGACCCAGTACTTC; cdr3_aa: CASSAPGTGRSGTQYF
v_call: TRBV7-3; d_call: NA; clone_size: NA; j_call: TRBJ2-2; cdr3_nt: TGTGCCAGCAGCTTAAGGTCGAAGACCGGGGAGCTGTTTTTT; cdr3_aa: CASSLRSKTGELFF
v_call: TRBV27; d_call: NA; clone_size: medium-sized; j_call: TRBJ2-5; cdr3_nt: TGTGCCAGCAGTTTTGCGGGGGCGGTACAAGAGACCCAGTACTTC; cdr3_aa: CASSFAGAVQETQYF
v_call: TRBV5-6; d_call: TRBD1; clone_size: NA; j_call: TRBJ2-2; cdr3_nt: TGTGCCAGCAGCTTTCGGACAGGGTGGGCATCCGGGGAGCTGTTTTTT; cdr3_aa: CASSFRTGWASGELFF
v_call: TRBV5-4; d_call: TRBD2; clone_size: NA; j_call: TRBJ2-5; cdr3_nt: TGTGCCAGCAGCTTGCGACTAGCGGGGGGGCCGGGGGAGACCCAGTACTTC; cdr3_aa: CASSLRLAGGPGETQYF
v_call: TRBV4-1; d_call: TRBD2; clone_size: NA; j_call: TRBJ2-2; cdr3_nt: TGCGCCAGCAGCCAAGGTTCCGGGGGGATCGGGGAGCTGTTTTTT; cdr3_aa: CASSQGSGGIGELFF
v_call: TRBV4-1; d_call: TRBD1; clone_size: few; j_call: TRBJ2-5; cdr3_nt: TGCGCCAGCAGCCTCCATGGACAGGGCCAAGAGACCCAGTACTTC; cdr3_aa: CASSLHGQGQETQYF
v_call: TRBV5-4; d_call: NA; clone_size: few; j_call: TRBJ1-1; cdr3_nt: TGTGCCAGCAGCAACCCAAAGGGAAACACTGAAGCTTTCTTT; cdr3_aa: CASSNPKGNTEAFF
v_call: TRBV7-3; d_call: TRBD1; clone_size: NA; j_call: TRBJ2-5; cdr3_nt: TGTGCCAGCAGCCCGATAGGGGGCCTTCAAGAGACCCAGTACTTC; cdr3_aa: CASSPIGGLQETQYF
v_call: TRBV2; d_call: NA; clone_size: few; j_call: TRBJ1-1; cdr3_nt: TGTGCCAGCAGACAGCAGGGGTCTGTCGGCACTGAAGCTTTCTTT; cdr3_aa: CASRQQGSVGTEAFF
v_call: TRBV11-2; d_call: NA; clone_size: NA; j_call: TRBJ2-1; cdr3_nt: TGTGCCAGCAGCTTAGCCGGGGGGCAGCTCAATGAGCAGTTCTTC; cdr3_aa: CASSLAGGQLNEQFF
v_call: TRBV30; d_call: NA; clone_size: NA; j_call: TRBJ1-1; cdr3_nt: TGTGCCTGGAGCCCGACAGTGAACACTGAAGCTTTCTTT; cdr3_aa: CAWSPTVNTEAFF
v_call: TRBV6-1; d_call: TRBD2; clone_size: NA; j_call: TRBJ2-7; cdr3_nt: TGTGCCGGTTCGACTAGCGGGAACTCCTACGAGCAGTACTTC; cdr3_aa: CAGSTSGNSYEQYF
v_call: TRBV10-3; d_call: NA; clone_size: few; j_call: TRBJ1-4; cdr3_nt: TGTGCCATCAGTGAGTCTCCTGGGGAAAAACTGTTTTTT; cdr3_aa: CAISESPGEKLFF
v_call: TRBV5-1; d_call: NA; clone_size: NA; j_call: TRBJ1-6; cdr3_nt: TGCGCCGCCAGCAGGGGACATGTTGATTCACCCCTCCACTTT; cdr3_aa: CAASRGHVDSPLHF
v_call: TRBV5-6; d_call: NA; clone_size: NA; j_call: TRBJ2-5; cdr3_nt: TGTGCCAGCAGCTTATGGATGAACCAAGAGACCCAGTACTTC; cdr3_aa: CASSLWMNQETQYF
v_call: TRBV5-1; d_call: TRBD1; clone_size: NA; j_call: TRBJ1-4; cdr3_nt: TGCGCCAGCAGGCCGACCGGGACAGCAACTAATGAAAAACTGTTTTTT; cdr3_aa: CASRPTGTATNEKLFF
v_call: TRBV4-1; d_call: NA; clone_size: NA; j_call: TRBJ1-4; cdr3_nt: TGCGCCAGCAGCTGGACAGCGAATGAAAAACTGTTTTTT; cdr3_aa: CASSWTANEKLFF
v_call: TRBV9; d_call: NA; clone_size: once; j_call: TRBJ1-2; cdr3_nt: TGTGCCAGCAGCGTAGGAAGGGACATCTATGGCTACACCTTC; cdr3_aa: CASSVGRDIYGYTF
v_call: TRBV29-1; d_call: NA; clone_size: NA; j_call: TRBJ1-3; cdr3_nt: TGCAGCGTTAACGGGGCCTCCTCTGGAAACACCATATATTTT; cdr3_aa: CSVNGASSGNTIYF
v_call: TRBV7-9; d_call: NA; clone_size: NA; j_call: TRBJ1-1; cdr3_nt: TGTGCCAGCAGGCCCGGCACTGAAGCTTTCTTT; cdr3_aa: CASRPGTEAFF
v_call: TRBV7-2; d_call: NA; clone_size: NA; j_call: TRBJ1-6; cdr3_nt: TGTGCCAGCAGCCTAGGGGGACGTTATTCACCCCTCCACTTT; cdr3_aa: CASSLGGRYSPLHF
v_call: TRBV6-1; d_call: TRBD1; clone_size: NA; j_call: TRBJ2-2; cdr3_nt: TGTGCCAGCACTAGAAGCAGGGGGCTTGGCGGGGAGCTGTTTTTT; cdr3_aa: CASTRSRGLGGELFF
v_call: TRBV29-1; d_call: TRBD2; clone_size: once; j_call: TRBJ2-1; cdr3_nt: TGCAGCGTTGCCGGACTAGCGGGGCTTGGTCCGTTCTTC; cdr3_aa: CSVAGLAGLGPFF
v_call: TRBV29-1; d_call: NA; clone_size: NA; j_call: TRBJ1-1; cdr3_nt: TGCAGCGGATCGTTAAACACTGAAGCTTTCTTT; cdr3_aa: CSGSLNTEAFF
v_call: TRBV25-1; d_call: NA; clone_size: NA; j_call: TRBJ1-2; cdr3_nt: TGTGCCAGCAGTGACTCCGGGACGGCACATGGCTACACCTTC; cdr3_aa: CASSDSGTAHGYTF
v_call: TRBV29-1; d_call: TRBD2; clone_size: NA; j_call: TRBJ2-1; cdr3_nt: TGCAGCGTTAACAGCGGGGGGGCCTTGGATGAGCAGTTCTTC; cdr3_aa: CSVNSGGALDEQFF
v_call: TRBV19; d_call: NA; clone_size: NA; j_call: TRBJ1-1; cdr3_nt: TGTGCCAGTAATGGGGTTTTGAACACTGAAGCTTTCTTT; cdr3_aa: CASNGVLNTEAFF
v_call: TRBV11-3; d_call: NA; clone_size: once; j_call: TRBJ2-7; cdr3_nt: TGTGCCAGCAGCTTATTCAGGGGTTCAGGCGAGCAGTACTTC; cdr3_aa: CASSLFRGSGEQYF
v_call: TRBV2; d_call: NA; clone_size: NA; j_call: TRBJ2-3; cdr3_nt: TGTGCCAGCAGGAGGGGGGATACGCAGTATTTT; cdr3_aa: CASRRGDTQYF
v_call: TRBV19; d_call: TRBD2; clone_size: NA; j_call: TRBJ2-7; cdr3_nt: TGTGCCAGTAGTCAACCCGGGACTACCTACGAGCAGTACTTC; cdr3_aa: CASSQPGTTYEQYF
v_call: TRBV2; d_call: TRBD1; clone_size: NA; j_call: TRBJ1-1; cdr3_nt: TGTGCCAGCAGTGCCCGACAGGGGGAGGTCACTGAAGCTTTCTTT; cdr3_aa: CASSARQGEVTEAFF
v_call: TRBV4-1; d_call: TRBD1; clone_size: NA; j_call: TRBJ1-5; cdr3_nt: TGCGCCAGCAGCCAAGGGTTGACAGGGAATCGCAATCAGCCCCAGCATTTT; cdr3_aa: CASSQGLTGNRNQPQHF
v_call: TRBV5-1; d_call: TRBD2; clone_size: NA; j_call: TRBJ2-5; cdr3_nt: TGCGCCAGCAGTTTACTAGCGGGTTTCCAAGAGACCCAGTACTTC; cdr3_aa: CASSLLAGFQETQYF
v_call: TRBV10-3; d_call: NA; clone_size: NA; j_call: TRBJ2-3; cdr3_nt: TGTGCCATCTCCTACGGCGAGGGCCAGTATTTT; cdr3_aa: CAISYGEGQYF
v_call: TRBV6-5; d_call: NA; clone_size: NA; j_call: TRBJ1-2; cdr3_nt: TGTGCCAGCAGCCTAATACAGGGAGCCTTCACCTTC; cdr3_aa: CASSLIQGAFTF
v_call: TRBV30; d_call: NA; clone_size: NA; j_call: TRBJ1-3; cdr3_nt: TGTGCCTGGAGCCAGGACTCTGGAAACACCATATATTTT; cdr3_aa: CAWSQDSGNTIYF
v_call: TRBV5-1; d_call: NA; clone_size: once; j_call: TRBJ1-1; cdr3_nt: TGCGCCAGCAGGCGGGACCTGAACACTGAAGCTTTCTTT; cdr3_aa: CASRRDLNTEAFF
v_call: TRBV7-8; d_call: TRBD2; clone_size: NA; j_call: TRBJ2-1; cdr3_nt: TGTGCCAGCACTTCCCGAGTAGCGGGGTCTAATGAGCAGTTCTTC; cdr3_aa: CASTSRVAGSNEQFF
v_call: TRBV2; d_call: TRBD1; clone_size: few; j_call: TRBJ1-2; cdr3_nt: TGTGCCAGCGGCGCCGACAGGGCCGATGGCTACACCTTC; cdr3_aa: CASGADRADGYTF
v_call: TRBV6-5; d_call: NA; clone_size: once; j_call: TRBJ1-6; cdr3_nt: TGTGCCAGCAGGAAAAGACAGTCTAAAGGACCCCTCCACTTT; cdr3_aa: CASRKRQSKGPLHF
v_call: TRBV7-9; d_call: NA; clone_size: NA; j_call: TRBJ1-2; cdr3_nt: TGTGCCAGCAGCTTAGAGACCGCTCGTTATGGCTACACCTTC; cdr3_aa: CASSLETARYGYTF